Below are 3 T cell receptor beta chains sequenced from a single sample in a study of blood T cell repertoires in COVID-19. Produced via immunoSEQ multiplex PCR; TCRdb's table is partial and in-frame only. This repertoire shows over 200,000 clones, under 90% found once; its top ten account for 5.5% to 6.5%. The sample was peripheral blood. Receptors were obtained from a man aged 55 to 70 who had recovered from COVID-19.

The chain is built from TRBV5-5 and TRBJ1-2; D gene uncertain. Looked up from germline, CDR1 is SGHKS and CDR2 is YYEKEE (reference sequence). The V gene lost 5 bases and the J gene lost 0 bases, with 14 bases spanning the gap. The CDR3 length is 15 residues. The CDR3 bases are TGTGCCAGCAGTCCATCTTTGGCAGCTAACTATGGCTACACCTTC. It translates to CASSPSLAANYGYTF. Using reference TRBV5-5 and TRBJ1-2 for the parts outside the CDR3, the full variable domain is DAGVTQSPTHLIKTRGQQVTLRCSPISGHKSVSWYQQVLGQGPQFIFQYYEKEERGRGNFPDRFSARQFPNYSSELNVNALLLGDSALYLCASSPSLAANYGYTFGSGTRLTVV.

V and J are TRBV19 and TRBJ1-5; 8 positions match TRBD1. Germline values: CDR1 LNHDA, CDR2 SQIVND (reference sequence). Trimming took 4 bases from V and 0 from J; bases not matched to a gene: 8. The CDR3 extends over 17 amino acids. The CDR3 loop is CASSSGTGPYSNQPQHF. CDR3 DNA sequence: TGTGCCAGTAGTAGCGGGACAGGCCCATATAGCAATCAGCCCCAGCATTTT.

A single count supports this clone. The V call is TRBV2, the J call TRBJ2-3, with a possible D match to TRBD2 (7 bases). V was clipped by 6 bases and J by 0 bases, with 10 bases between them. CDR3 length equals 14 residues. Germline loops: CDR1 SNHLY, CDR2 FYNNEI. The DNA of the CDR3 is TGTGCCAGCAGGGGGGGGCTAAGCACAGATACGCAGTATTTT. Protein: CASRGGLSTDTQYF.